The 10 T cell receptor beta chains below come from one sample, sequenced in a study of cytomegalovirus exposure and HLA in healthy donors. A multiplex PCR was run with 60 Vbeta primers and 13 Jbeta primers. The repertoire was sequenced with immunoSEQ multiplex PCR; TCRdb's copy has only in-frame clones and lacks some. The data contain 100,000 to 150,000 clones, approximately 84% of them singletons. The sequenced sample was PBMCs. The receptors originated from a woman in her late teens or twenties in good health and CMV-seronegative.

The chain uses TRBV27 and TRBJ2-1, with 11 bases lining up with TRBD2. Germline lookup yields CDR1 MNHEY and CDR2 SMNVEV (reference sequence). J gave up 5 bases and V 9 bases, and 6 bases lay outside the gene matches. This CDR3 comprises 14 residues. The CDR3 region has the DNA TGTGCCAGTACGGGACTAGCGGCCCACAATGAGCAGTTCTTC. As protein: CASTGLAAHNEQFF.

This chain uses TRBV27 with TRBJ2-1; D is possibly TRBD1 (7 bases). Germline V gives CDR1 MNHEY, CDR2 SMNVEV (reference sequence). The CDR3 extends over 15 amino acids. V shed 3 bases and J shed 4 bases, with 13 bases lying between them. The CDR3 loop reads CASSFGQGGYNEQFF. The CDR3 DNA reads as TGTGCCAGCAGTTTCGGGCAGGGGGGATACAATGAGCAGTTCTTC.

The sample holds one count of this clone. The CDR3 is CASSSVLDSGNTIYF. The CDR3 DNA is TGTGCCAGCAGTTCCGTTCTAGACTCTGGAAACACCATATATTTT. V and J are TRBV6-1 and TRBJ1-3; D call uncertain. V was pared by 5 bases and J by 0 bases, with 11 bases between. The CDR3 is made up of 15 amino acids. Germline-derived CDR1 and CDR2 are MNHNS and SASEGT.

The CDR3 loop is CASSPRLAGGRADTQYF. CDR3 DNA: TGCGCCAGCAGCCCCCGACTAGCGGGAGGGCGGGCAGATACGCAGTATTTT. The rearrangement links TRBV5-1 to TRBJ2-3; 14 positions agree with TRBD2. Germline-derived CDR1 and CDR2 are SGHRS and YFSETQ. This CDR3 is built from 17 residues. V gave up 4 bases and J gave up 4 bases; unmatched junction bases: 8.

V gene TRBV29-1 combines with J gene TRBJ2-5; TRBD1 is a possible D gene (6 bases). CDR1 and CDR2 from the germline V gene are SQVTM and ANQGSEA. Trimming stripped 3 bases from V and 5 bases from J, with 13 bases between. The CDR3 sequence is 13 residues long. The CDR3 here is CSVDQGLMETQYF. CDR3 DNA: TGCAGCGTTGATCAGGGGTTGATGGAGACCCAGTACTTC.

The chain joins TRBV9 to TRBJ2-3; 8 positions agree with TRBD2. With 0 bases clipped from V and 2 bases from J, the junction kept 5 bases outside the gene matches. CDR3 length: 16 amino acids. CDR1 SGDLS and CDR2 YYNGEE come from the germline V gene. The CDR3 sequence: CASSVAGGLTTDTQYF. Here the CDR3 DNA reads TGTGCCAGCAGCGTAGCGGGAGGGCTTACCACAGATACGCAGTATTTT.

The gene calls are TRBV10-1 and TRBJ2-7; 8 bases map to TRBD2. The J segment lost 4 bases and the V segment lost 6 bases, leaving 5 bases of the junction unmatched. The CDR3 is made up of 13 amino acids. The germline V gene encodes CDR1 WNHNN and CDR2 SYGVQD (reference sequence). The CDR3 region has the DNA TGCGCCAGCAGCGGGGCGGGGGGATACGAGCAGTACTTC. Its protein is CASSGAGGYEQYF.

This clone was recorded a few times. This chain connects TRBV7-2 to TRBJ1-2; 8 bases agree with TRBD1. Germline V gene sequence: CDR1 SGHTA, CDR2 FQGNSA. The CDR3 is 13 amino acids. J was trimmed by 3 bases and V by 5 bases; bases with no gene match: 2. CDR3 amino acids: CASSPQGDYGYTF. The DNA for the CDR3 is TGTGCCAGCAGCCCACAGGGGGACTATGGCTACACCTTC.

The V and J genes are TRBV4-2 and TRBJ1-1; D not resolved. Germline CDR1 LGHNA, CDR2 YNFKEQ. V lost 0 bases to trimming and J lost 0 bases, with 5 bases between them. The CDR3 consists of 14 residues. CDR3 nucleotide sequence: TGTGCCAGCAGCCAAGATGACTTGAACACTGAAGCTTTCTTT. This translates into CASSQDDLNTEAFF.

The CDR3 spells CASSPYRDRASYEQYF. CDR3 coding DNA: TGTGCCAGCAGCCCGTACCGGGACAGGGCATCCTACGAGCAGTACTTC. The chain uses TRBV5-6 and TRBJ2-7; 9 positions agree with TRBD1. Germline values: CDR1 SGHDT, CDR2 YYEEEE. The CDR3 consists of 16 residues. V was pared by 4 bases and J by 1 base, with 9 bases of the junction left unmatched. The full variable domain, its missing parts supplied by reference TRBV5-6 and TRBJ2-7, is DAGVTQSPTHLIKTRGQQVTLRCSPKSGHDTVSWYQQALGQGPQFIFQYYEEEERQRGNFPDRFSGHQFPNYSSELNVNALLLGDSALYLCASSPYRDRASYEQYFGPGTRLTVT.